Given below is one T cell receptor (beta chain) in context. The target antigen is unknown. Some clones are missing from TCRdb's copy, which holds only in-frame ones; the method was immunoSEQ multiplex PCR. The sample carries roughly 180,000 clones, about 80% recorded once. This entry comes from a study of cytotoxic CD8 clonotypes in ibrutinib-treated CLL. The wider study: Response was recorded as partial in approximately 24 patients and complete in 2; at median roughly 70 months, around 14 remained remitted and about twelve had progressed.

General observations from the study: Private clonotypes, not public ones, expanded at ibrutinib response. The study found clonality rose at ibrutinib response, then fell toward baseline at progression.

The CDR3 loop spans 15 amino acids. CDR1 GTSNPN and CDR2 SVGIG come from the germline V gene (reference sequence). After removal of 0 bases from V and 1 base from J, the junction contained 4 bases not matched to a gene. The J gene is TRBJ1-2, the V gene TRBV30, with TRBD1 matching over 8 bases. The source is a human donor with chronic lymphocytic leukemia. Sequencing was performed on PBMCs, taken after 24 months of ibrutinib treatment. The CDR3 reads CAWSVTGGLNYGYTF. DNA for the CDR3: TGTGCCTGGAGTGTAACAGGGGGACTTAACTATGGCTACACCTTC.